This T cell receptor (beta chain) was recorded in a study of T cell responses to AZD1222 COVID-19 vaccine. Details on this clone: The target antigen is unknown.

Study-level findings and limits: Spike-specific TCR breadth and depth were elevated following two AZD1222 doses. There were vaccine-associated CD4 TCRs across spike, dominant at 160-218 and 743-854.

Method: immunoSEQ multiplex PCR; TCRdb's copy keeps in-frame clones and lacks some. The table shows 70,000 to 90,000 clones, with around 86% occurring only once. CDR3 length equals 14 residues. V was shortened by 0 bases and J by 2 bases, with 8 bases between the two germline ends. The V gene's germline CDR1 is SGDLS and CDR2 YYNGEE. The sequence derives from an adult in good health. This rearrangement joins TRBV9 to TRBJ2-5; D is perhaps TRBD1 (6 bases). The sequencing used peripheral blood, collected on day 0 of AZD1222 vaccination. The CDR3 is CASSVAGEQETQYF. The DNA for the CDR3 is TGTGCCAGCAGCGTAGCAGGGGAACAAGAGACCCAGTACTTC. The whole variable domain, filled in from reference TRBV9 and TRBJ2-5, reads DSGVTQTPKHLITATGQRVTLRCSPRSGDLSVYWYQQSLDQGLQFLIQYYNGEERAKGNILERFSAQQFPDLHSELNLSSLELGDSALYFCASSVAGEQETQYFGPGTRLLVL.